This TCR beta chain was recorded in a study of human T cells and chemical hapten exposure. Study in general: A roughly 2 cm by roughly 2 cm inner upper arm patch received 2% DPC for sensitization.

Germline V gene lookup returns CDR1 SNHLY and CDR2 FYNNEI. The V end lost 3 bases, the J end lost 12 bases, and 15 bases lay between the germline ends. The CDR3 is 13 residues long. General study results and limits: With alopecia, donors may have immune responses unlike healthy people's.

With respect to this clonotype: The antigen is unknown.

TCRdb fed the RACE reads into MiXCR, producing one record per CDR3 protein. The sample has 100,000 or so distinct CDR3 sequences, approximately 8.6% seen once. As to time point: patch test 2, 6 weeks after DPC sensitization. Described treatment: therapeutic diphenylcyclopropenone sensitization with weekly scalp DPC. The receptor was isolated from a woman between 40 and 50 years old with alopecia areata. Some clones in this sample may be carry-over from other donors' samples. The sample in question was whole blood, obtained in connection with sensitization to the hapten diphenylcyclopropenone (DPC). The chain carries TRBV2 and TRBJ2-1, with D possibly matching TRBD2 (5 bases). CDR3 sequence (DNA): TGTGCCAGCAGTGATGAGGGCGGCTACAGGCAGTTCTTC. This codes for CASSDEGGYRQFF.